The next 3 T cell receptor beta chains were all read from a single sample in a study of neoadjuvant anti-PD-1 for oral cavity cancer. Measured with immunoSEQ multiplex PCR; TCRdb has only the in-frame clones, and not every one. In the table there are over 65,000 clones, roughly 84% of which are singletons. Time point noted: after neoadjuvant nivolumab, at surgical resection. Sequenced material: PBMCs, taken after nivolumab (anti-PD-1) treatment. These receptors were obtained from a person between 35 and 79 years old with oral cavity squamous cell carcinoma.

The CDR3 DNA sequence: TGTGCCAGCAGCCTTAGCGGGGGCACCTACGAGCAGTACTTC. Translated: CASSLSGGTYEQYF. This sequence joins TRBV6-6 and TRBJ2-7, with TRBD2 matching over 9 bases. The J segment lost 2 bases and the V segment lost 6 bases, leaving 5 bases of the junction unmatched. The CDR3 runs 14 residues. Germline CDR1 and CDR2: MNHNY and SVGAGI (reference sequence).

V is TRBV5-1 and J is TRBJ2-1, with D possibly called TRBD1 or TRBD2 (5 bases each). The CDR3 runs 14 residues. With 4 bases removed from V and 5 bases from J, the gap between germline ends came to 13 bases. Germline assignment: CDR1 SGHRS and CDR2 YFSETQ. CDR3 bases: TGCGCCAGCAGCATCCCCGGGGCTAACAATGAGCAGTTCTTC. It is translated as CASSIPGANNEQFF.

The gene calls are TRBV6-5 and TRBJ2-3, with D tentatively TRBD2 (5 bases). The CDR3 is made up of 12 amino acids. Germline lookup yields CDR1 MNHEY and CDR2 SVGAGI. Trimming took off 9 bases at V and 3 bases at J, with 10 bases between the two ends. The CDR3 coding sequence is TGTGCCAGATTGGACTGTACAGATACGCAGTATTTT. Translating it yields CARLDCTDTQYF.